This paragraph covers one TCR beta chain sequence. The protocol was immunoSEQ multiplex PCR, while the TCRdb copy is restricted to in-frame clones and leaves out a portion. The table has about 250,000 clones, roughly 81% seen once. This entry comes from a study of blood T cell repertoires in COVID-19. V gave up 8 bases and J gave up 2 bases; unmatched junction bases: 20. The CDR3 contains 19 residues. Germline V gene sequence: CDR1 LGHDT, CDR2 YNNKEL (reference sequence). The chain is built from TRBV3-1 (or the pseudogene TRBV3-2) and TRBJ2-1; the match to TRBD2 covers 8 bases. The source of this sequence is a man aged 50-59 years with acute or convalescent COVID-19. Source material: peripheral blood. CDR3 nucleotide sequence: TGTGCCAGCTTCGGGAGCTCCAGCGGGAGCTTGGGGGCCTACAATGAGCAGTTCTTC. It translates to CASFGSSSGSLGAYNEQFF.